The source of this T cell receptor (beta chain) is a study of blood T cell repertoires in COVID-19. Turning to the study itself: From the United States, Italy and Spain came samples of acute and convalescent COVID-19. The cDNA or gDNA used as material had been derived from T cells, B-cell-depleted T cells, or PBMCs.

CDR3 length: 17 residues. Per the germline V gene, CDR1 is SEHNR and CDR2 is FQNEAQ (reference sequence). Trimming left V 1 base short and J 4 bases short, with 19 bases between. Living in roughly 25 US areas, the participants were between 18 and 89 years of age. The data were produced by immunoSEQ multiplex PCR, yet TCRdb's version contains in-frame clones alone and is incomplete. The table includes under 350,000 clones, about nine tenths detected once. The sequence was collected from a woman in her 40s who had recovered from COVID-19. Material: PBMCs or T cells enriched from blood (not recorded which). The rearrangement links TRBV7-9 to TRBJ1-1, with D possibly being TRBD1 (5 bases). The CDR3 bases are TGTGCCAGCAGCTTAGAAGGGGTACACTCAGGTGGCACTGAAGCTTTCTTT. Its translation: CASSLEGVHSGGTEAFF.